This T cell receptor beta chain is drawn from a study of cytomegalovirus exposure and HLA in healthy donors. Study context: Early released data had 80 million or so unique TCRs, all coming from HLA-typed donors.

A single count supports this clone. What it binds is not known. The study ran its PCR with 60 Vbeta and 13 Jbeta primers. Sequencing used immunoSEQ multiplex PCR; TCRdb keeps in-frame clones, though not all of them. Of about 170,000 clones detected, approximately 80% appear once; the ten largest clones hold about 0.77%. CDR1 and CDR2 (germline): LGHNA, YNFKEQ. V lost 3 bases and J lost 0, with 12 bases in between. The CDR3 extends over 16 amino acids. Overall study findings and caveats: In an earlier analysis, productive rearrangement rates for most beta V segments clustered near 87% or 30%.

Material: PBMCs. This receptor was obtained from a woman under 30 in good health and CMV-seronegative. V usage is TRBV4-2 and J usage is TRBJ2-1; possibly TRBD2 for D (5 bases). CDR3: CASSHDLAGSYNEQFF. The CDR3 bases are TGTGCCAGCAGCCATGATTTGGCGGGCTCCTACAATGAGCAGTTCTTC.